The 21 T cell receptor beta chains listed next were all sequenced from one sample in a study of cytomegalovirus exposure and HLA in healthy donors (TCRdb year 2017). The library was prepared using the immunoSEQ multiplex PCR assay. The multiplex PCR relied on a mix of 60 forward primers for TCR Vbeta segments and 13 reverse primers for TCR Jbeta segments. In its TCRdb copy, this immuneACCESS table keeps in-frame sequences only and misses some clones. Where compared with another copy, unresolved V genes explain less than half of these, and the others have no known cause. The sample table lists 60,000 or so clones, over 55% of them with a count of one. Jointly, the top ten make up less than 45% of the sample. The sample was PBMCs. Receptor source: a man in his forties in good health and CMV-seropositive.

In this sample, this clone turned up a few times. The chain couples TRBV7-8 to TRBJ2-2; D possibly corresponds to TRBD1 (6 bases). Trimming cost V 5 bases and J 4 bases, with 17 bases left between them. CDR3 length equals 16 residues. Germline lookup yields CDR1 SGHVS and CDR2 FQNEAQ. CDR3 sequence (DNA): TGTGCCAGCAGCGGGGCCGCAGGGGACGGCACCGGGGAGCTGTTTTTT. It codes for CASSGAAGDGTGELFF.

This chain joins TRBV9 and TRBJ2-7; 11 bases line up with TRBD1. The CDR3 is 15 amino acids. The germline V gene has CDR1 SGDLS and CDR2 YYNGEE. The V and J ends lost 4 bases and 5 bases, in that order; junction bases with no gene match: 8. This CDR3 is CASSPRDRGVNEQYF. CDR3 coding DNA: TGTGCCAGCAGCCCCCGGGACAGGGGGGTGAACGAGCAGTACTTC. The full variable domain, its missing parts supplied by reference TRBV9 and TRBJ2-7, is DSGVTQTPKHLITATGQRVTLRCSPRSGDLSVYWYQQSLDQGLQFLIQYYNGEERAKGNILERFSAQQFPDLHSELNLSSLELGDSALYFCASSPRDRGVNEQYFGPGTRLTVT.

This clone was seen only a few times. The chain has TRBV4-3 and TRBJ1-2; the match to TRBD1 covers 10 bases. Trimming cost V 4 bases and J 6 bases; bases outside gene matches: 5. Germline assignment: CDR1 LGHNA and CDR2 YSLEER. The CDR3 consists of 14 residues. DNA of the CDR3: TGCGCCAGCAGCCTTCGGACAGGGGGGGATGGCTACACCTTC. Translation: CASSLRTGGDGYTF.

The gene calls are TRBV5-6 and TRBJ2-5, with unresolved D. The CDR3 sequence is 13 residues long. Per the germline V gene, CDR1 is SGHDT and CDR2 is YYEEEE. Trimming pared 0 bases from V and 2 bases from J, leaving 5 bases between. The CDR3 protein is CASSLGAQETQYF. CDR3 sequence (DNA): TGTGCCAGCAGCTTGGGGGCACAAGAGACCCAGTACTTC.

This clone was observed a few times. The chain combines TRBV5-6 with TRBJ1-1, with D maybe TRBD1 (5 bases). The CDR3 runs to 13 residues. CDR1 is SGHDT and CDR2 is YYEEEE in the germline V gene. V was trimmed by 1 base and J by 6 bases, leaving 10 bases between them. The CDR3 nucleotides read TGTGCCAGCAGCTTGCAGGGTTCGCCTGAAGCTTTCTTT. It translates to CASSLQGSPEAFF.

The rearrangement joins TRBV7-8 to TRBJ2-1; D may be TRBD1 (5 bases). Trimming removed 3 bases from V and 9 bases from J, with 18 bases in between. Germline values: CDR1 SGHVS, CDR2 FQNEAQ. CDR3 length: 15 residues. The CDR3 loop is CASSLDVRGSTEQFF. CDR3 DNA: TGTGCCAGCAGCTTGGACGTAAGGGGTTCAACTGAGCAGTTCTTC.

The V and J genes are TRBV5-6 and TRBJ2-1, with 10 bases fitting TRBD1. Trimming removed 2 bases from V and 8 bases from J; junction bases left unmatched: 4. Germline CDR1 SGHDT, CDR2 YYEEEE. The CDR3 has 14 residues. CDR3 nucleotides: TGTGCCAGCAGCTTCCCGGGACAGGGGTATGAGCAGTTCTTC. Protein sequence: CASSFPGQGYEQFF.

V is TRBV5-1 and J is TRBJ2-5; 15 bases agree with TRBD2. CDR1 is SGHRS and CDR2 is YFSETQ in the germline V gene. This CDR3 contains 19 residues. V lost 2 bases and J lost 1; bases outside the gene matches: 9. CDR3 in DNA: TGCGCCAGCAGCTTTGGACTAGCGGGGGGGGTAATGACCCAAGAGACCCAGTACTTC. This sequence encodes CASSFGLAGGVMTQETQYF. The whole variable domain, filled in from reference TRBV5-1 and TRBJ2-5, reads KAGVTQTPRYLIKTRGQQVTLSCSPISGHRSVSWYQQTPGQGLQFLFEYFSETQRNKGNFPGRFSGRQFSNSRSEMNVSTLELGDSALYLCASSFGLAGGVMTQETQYFGPGTRLLVL.

This clone was found once. The chain recombines TRBV5-1 with TRBJ2-2, with TRBD2 as a possible D gene (6 bases). Per the germline V gene, CDR1 is SGHRS and CDR2 is YFSETQ. Trimming stripped 5 bases from V and 7 bases from J, with 9 bases between. The CDR3 length is 12 residues. CDR3 DNA: TGCGCCAGCAGATCGGAGGGCGGGGAGCTGTTTTTT. It is translated as CASRSEGGELFF.

This clone was counted between two and nine times. The chain joins TRBV7-2 to TRBJ2-7; 7 positions agree with TRBD2. Germline CDR1 reads SGHTA; CDR2 reads FQGNSA. Trimming cost V 3 bases and J 1 base; bases outside gene matches: 3. The CDR3 loop spans 14 amino acids. The chain's CDR3 is CASSLTGGSYEQYF. CDR3 in DNA: TGTGCCAGCAGCTTGACGGGGGGATCCTACGAGCAGTACTTC.

This chain joins TRBV18 and TRBJ1-3; no reliable D call. CDR1 and CDR2 from the germline V gene are KGHSH and LQKENI. The CDR3 totals 16 residues. Trimming removed 0 bases from V and 0 bases from J, with 9 bases in between. The DNA of the CDR3 is TGTGCCAGCTCACCACCAACAGATTCCTCTGGAAACACCATATATTTT. It yields the protein CASSPPTDSSGNTIYF.

This clone was seen more than once but under ten times. V is TRBV4-1 and J is TRBJ1-1, with D perhaps matching TRBD1 (5 bases). Germline V gene data show CDR1 as MGHRA and CDR2 as YSYEKL. The CDR3 sequence is 13 residues long. V lost 5 bases and J 1 base, leaving 8 bases between the germline ends. CDR3 in amino acids: CASSLDRNTEAFF. As DNA, the CDR3 is TGCGCCAGCAGCTTAGACAGGAACACTGAAGCTTTCTTT.

DNA for the CDR3: TGCGCCAGCAGCCCAACACAGGCGGACCCTGAAAAACTGTTTTTT. It codes for CASSPTQADPEKLFF. The chain employs TRBV4-3 and TRBJ1-4; a possible D gene is TRBD1 (5 bases). With 4 bases removed from V and 7 bases from J, the gap between germline ends came to 16 bases. This CDR3 has 15 residues. The V gene's germline CDR1 is LGHNA and CDR2 YSLEER.

The rearrangement links TRBV5-1 to TRBJ1-2, with 11 bases identical to TRBD1. The germline gives CDR1 SGHRS, CDR2 YFSETQ. Trimming cost V 3 bases and J 7 bases; bases outside gene matches: 8. CDR3 size: 15 residues. CDR3 sequence: CASSSYGQGASGYTF. CDR3 coding DNA: TGCGCCAGCAGCTCCTATGGACAGGGGGCTTCTGGCTACACCTTC. The whole variable domain, remainder taken from reference TRBV5-1 and TRBJ1-2, is KAGVTQTPRYLIKTRGQQVTLSCSPISGHRSVSWYQQTPGQGLQFLFEYFSETQRNKGNFPGRFSGRQFSNSRSEMNVSTLELGDSALYLCASSSYGQGASGYTFGSGTRLTVV.

This clone was counted a single time. The V and J genes are TRBV9 and TRBJ1-4; 7 bases agree with TRBD1. The trim removed 4 bases at V and 4 bases at J, leaving 7 bases unmatched. The CDR3 has 15 amino acids. Germline V gene lookup returns CDR1 SGDLS and CDR2 YYNGEE. The DNA for the CDR3 is TGTGCCAGCAGCCTCGGACAGGTAGATAATGAAAAACTGTTTTTT. Protein sequence: CASSLGQVDNEKLFF.

The J gene is TRBJ1-2, the V gene TRBV7-3, with 7 nucleotides matching TRBD1. The CDR3 length is 12 residues. V gave up 4 bases and J gave up 7 bases; unmatched junction bases: 3. The germline V gene has CDR1 SGHTA and CDR2 FQGTGA. The CDR3 region is CASSSQGFGYTF. CDR3 nucleotides: TGTGCCAGCAGCTCACAGGGGTTTGGCTACACCTTC.

Turning to this clone: The same CDR3 is also encoded by other DNA sequences in this sample. The rearrangement uses TRBV5-1 and TRBJ1-1, with 8 bases lining up with TRBD1. The CDR3 loop spans 15 amino acids. Trimming cost V 0 bases and J 2 bases; bases outside gene matches: 3. From germline, CDR1 is SGHRS and CDR2 YFSETQ. The CDR3 sequence is CASSLDGQGNTEAFF. CDR3 nucleotide sequence: TGCGCCAGCAGCTTGGATGGACAGGGCAACACTGAAGCTTTCTTT. Based on the CDR3 plus reference TRBV5-1 and TRBJ1-1, the full variable domain is KAGVTQTPRYLIKTRGQQVTLSCSPISGHRSVSWYQQTPGQGLQFLFEYFSETQRNKGNFPGRFSGRQFSNSRSEMNVSTLELGDSALYLCASSLDGQGNTEAFFGQGTRLTVV.

The rearrangement links TRBV6-1 to TRBJ1-6; a weak D match, TRBD1 (5 bases). Germline V lookup: CDR1 MNHNS, CDR2 SASEGT. Trimming stripped 9 bases from V and 3 bases from J, with 12 bases between. The CDR3 loop spans 14 amino acids. The CDR3 loop reads CASYRRDYNSPLHF. In DNA form, the CDR3 reads TGTGCCAGTTACAGGCGAGACTATAATTCACCCCTCCACTTT.

The rearrangement links TRBV5-1 to TRBJ1-1, with a possible D match to TRBD1 (5 bases). V was trimmed by 0 bases and J by 6 bases, leaving 12 bases between them. This CDR3 spans 14 amino acids. Germline V gene data show CDR1 as SGHRS and CDR2 as YFSETQ. The chain's CDR3 is CASSLGDGGAEAFF. The CDR3 DNA sequence: TGCGCCAGCAGCTTGGGTGACGGGGGGGCTGAAGCTTTCTTT.

Comment on this clone: In the same sample, other DNA sequences code for this CDR3. The chain is built from TRBV27 and TRBJ2-7; 9 bases match TRBD1. This CDR3 contains 13 residues. The germline V gene has CDR1 MNHEY and CDR2 SMNVEV (reference sequence). Trimming at V came to 4 bases and at J to 7 bases, leaving 5 bases not matched to a gene. The CDR3 loop reads CASSSGQGGEQYF. The CDR3 DNA reads TGTGCCAGCAGTTCGGGACAGGGTGGGGAGCAGTACTTC.

This chain connects TRBV7-6 to TRBJ1-2; possible D gene TRBD1, 6 bases. Per the germline V gene, CDR1 is SGHVS and CDR2 is FNYEAQ. This CDR3 contains 12 residues. Trimming removed 5 bases from V and 7 bases from J, with 11 bases in between. The CDR3 DNA sequence: TGTGCCAGCAGCACCTCAGGGGCTGGCTACACCTTC. Encoded protein: CASSTSGAGYTF.